The clone carrying this TCR beta chain was found a few times. Antigen unknown. This sample was included in a study of response to subunit inactivated influenza vaccine. TCRdb fed the RT-PCR reads into MiXCR, producing one record per CDR3 protein. The sample holds under 950,000 distinct CDR3 sequences; 21% are singletons and the top ten take roughly 10%. This CDR3 region has 16 residues. V dropped 2 bases and J dropped 5 bases, with 17 bases sitting between them. The germline V gene encodes CDR1 MNHEY and CDR2 SVGEGT. The study's findings and limits: Authors suggested that a seasonal influenza vaccination recruits few new T cells each time.

This clonotype was sampled from a man between 45 and 60 years old who received an inactivated influenza vaccine. The genes are TRBV6-2 or TRBV6-3 and TRBJ2-3; D might be TRBD2 (6 bases). Here the sequenced sample was PBMCs from blood, taken 5 days after vaccination. CDR3 sequence: CASSYQPSLGGDTQYF. The CDR3 coding sequence is TGTGCCAGCAGTTACCAACCCTCGTTGGGGGGAGATACGCAGTATTTT.